This passage covers 23 T cell receptor beta chains from one sample sequenced in a study of blood T cells in healthy people across ages. Next came a second PCR, run for roughly 7 to 12 cycles, which used a sample-barcoded 5' primer along with a J-beta primer mix. TCRdb fed the 5' RACE reads into MiXCR, producing one record per CDR3 protein. Of 800,000 or so distinct CDR3 sequences in the sample, 20% to 25% were seen once. Another study also made use of these data, one on T cells of mothers and their children.

Sequenced input: blood. The receptors shown here come from a boy aged 5-17 years in good health.

In this sample, this clonotype turned up a few times. The chain uses TRBV11-2 and TRBJ1-1; D uncertain. CDR1 is SGHAT and CDR2 is FQNNGV in the germline V gene. The CDR3 has 17 amino acids. V was cut by 2 bases and J by 6 bases, with 22 bases left in between. Here the CDR3 DNA reads TGTGCCAGCAGCTTAAAGTCCCGGCCGAAACCGACCGCTGAAGCTTTCTTT. Its translation is CASSLKSRPKPTAEAFF.

The genes are TRBV5-5 and TRBJ2-5; D gene uncertain. This CDR3 has 16 amino acids. V was trimmed by 1 base and J by 0 bases, leaving 13 bases between them. Germline V gene data show CDR1 as SGHKS and CDR2 as YYEKEE (reference sequence). The CDR3 DNA is TGTGCCAGCAGCTTGCAGGCTGCAGTGTACCAAGAGACCCAGTACTTC. Translation: CASSLQAAVYQETQYF.

The rearrangement joins TRBV3-1 to TRBJ2-1, with D perhaps being TRBD1 or TRBD2 (5 bases each). TRBJ2-7 matches the DNA end more closely, so the J call is doubtful. Germline CDR1 and CDR2: LGHDT and YNNKEL (reference sequence). The CDR3 covers 13 residues. The CDR3 region is CASSQGMGREQYF. CDR3 in DNA: TGTGCCAGCAGCCAAGGAATGGGACGGGAGCAGTACTTC.

V and J are TRBV7-8 and TRBJ1-4; the match to TRBD1 covers 7 bases. The CDR3 contains 14 residues. The germline gives CDR1 SGHVS, CDR2 FQNEAQ. Trimming cost V 2 bases and J 8 bases; bases outside gene matches: 5. CDR3 sequence reads: CASSLPRGDEKLFF. CDR3 DNA sequence: TGTGCCAGCAGCTTACCCAGGGGGGACGAAAAACTGTTTTTT.

The V call is TRBV20-1, the J call TRBJ2-5, with a possible D match to TRBD2 (6 bases). Germline CDR1 DFQATT, CDR2 SNEGSKA (reference sequence). This CDR3 has 13 amino acids. V lost 4 bases and J 4 bases, leaving 13 bases between the germline ends. The CDR3 sequence: CSAIGAGVETQYF. The CDR3 DNA follows: TGCAGTGCTATCGGAGCGGGCGTAGAGACCCAGTACTTC.

Only a few counts were recorded for this clonotype. The CDR3 DNA sequence: TGCGCCAGCAGCCCTGTTTCGTCGGGAGGGCCTGAGTACGAGCAGTACTTC. Protein sequence: CASSPVSSGGPEYEQYF. The rearrangement joins TRBV4-1 to TRBJ2-7, with 8 bases identical to TRBD2. J lost 4 bases, V lost 4 bases, and 15 bases had no gene match. This CDR3 contains 17 residues. Germline CDR1 reads MGHRA; CDR2 reads YSYEKL.

The chain couples TRBV12-3 or TRBV12-4 to TRBJ1-2; D gene unclear. Trimming stripped 3 bases from V and 5 bases from J, with 16 bases between. The CDR3 has 15 amino acids. The CDR3 nucleotides are TGTGCCAGCAGTTTTAGTCGGCTACCTATGTATGGCTACACCTTC. It yields the protein CASSFSRLPMYGYTF.

The CDR3 protein is CSVPGYGNTIYF. The CDR3 DNA is TGCAGCGTTCCAGGGTATGGAAACACCATATATTTT. This rearrangement joins TRBV29-1 to TRBJ1-3; D perhaps matches TRBD1 (5 bases). The CDR3 covers 12 residues. Germline V gene data show CDR1 as SQVTM and CDR2 as ANQGSEA. Between the trimmed V and J ends, which lost 5 bases and 3 bases, there was a span of 8 bases.

This clonotype was detected many times. This chain links TRBV7-6 with TRBJ2-1; D may correspond to TRBD1 or TRBD2 (5 bases each). Germline lookup yields CDR1 SGHVS and CDR2 FNYEAQ. V was shortened by 4 bases and J by 6 bases, with 10 bases between the two germline ends. The CDR3 has 13 residues. CDR3 sequence reads: CASSSTGANEQFF. The DNA for the CDR3 is TGTGCCAGCAGCTCGACCGGGGCCAATGAGCAGTTCTTC.

A few counts support this clonotype. The chain links TRBV6-5 to TRBJ2-1, with 9 nucleotides matching TRBD1. Germline CDR1 and CDR2: MNHEY and SVGAGI. CDR3 size: 15 residues. The junction had 7 bases not matched to a gene; V was cut back by 1 base and J by 9 bases. CDR3 sequence: CASSYLQGAAGEQFF. DNA for the CDR3: TGTGCCAGCAGTTACTTACAGGGGGCTGCGGGTGAGCAGTTCTTC.

This clonotype was seen a handful of times. The V gene is TRBV21-1, the J gene TRBJ1-5. TRBV21-1 is tagged as a pseudogene. The CDR3 has 16 amino acids. The CDR3 sequence: CASSKAIGGGNQPQHF. Written as DNA, the CDR3 is TGTGCCAGCAGCAAAGCTATAGGAGGGGGCAATCAGCCCCAGCATTTT.

The rearrangement uses TRBV7-2 and TRBJ1-5; D not resolved. Looked up from germline, CDR1 is SGHTA and CDR2 is FQGNSA. Trimming shortened V by 2 bases and J by 11 bases, and 16 bases separated the two germline ends. The CDR3 covers 14 residues. The CDR3 spells CASSLSPGQAAQHF. For the CDR3, the DNA is TGTGCCAGCAGCTTAAGTCCGGGTCAGGCGGCCCAGCATTTT.

This clonotype has a handful of counts. The CDR3 sequence: CASSQVQGGHEQYF. CDR3 coding DNA: TGTGCCAGCAGCCAAGTACAGGGGGGCCACGAGCAGTACTTC. V and J are TRBV4-2 and TRBJ2-5; 8 bases match TRBD1. TRBJ2-7 explains the end of the DNA better; the J call may be wrong. Per germline, CDR1 LGHNA and CDR2 YNFKEQ. The CDR3 runs 14 residues.

The gene calls are TRBV12-3 or TRBV12-4 and TRBJ2-1; 7 nucleotides line up with TRBD2. V dropped 3 bases and J dropped 4; count of bases not matched to a gene: 6. CDR3 length: 15 residues. The CDR3 loop reads CASSFREGRYNEQFF. The CDR3 nucleotides are TGTGCCAGCAGTTTCAGGGAGGGCCGGTACAATGAGCAGTTCTTC.

This clonotype was seen a few times. The rearrangement joins TRBV10-3 to TRBJ2-1, with D maybe TRBD1 (5 bases). CDR1 and CDR2 from the germline V gene are ENHRY and SYGVKD. The V and J ends lost 0 bases and 4 bases respectively, with 16 bases between them. The CDR3 extends over 17 amino acids. CDR3 in amino acids: CAISESTGHDLYNEQFF. CDR3 nucleotide sequence: TGTGCCATCAGTGAGTCTACAGGACACGACCTTTACAATGAGCAGTTCTTC.

V gene TRBV9 combines with J gene TRBJ2-5; 10 bases are shared with TRBD2. The better agreement between TRBJ2-1 and the DNA end casts doubt on the J call. The CDR3 extends over 15 amino acids. Germline CDR1 reads SGDLS; CDR2 reads YYNGEE. The CDR3 protein is CASSVVSGGPDEQFF. The CDR3 DNA reads as TGTGCCAGCAGCGTAGTTAGCGGGGGGCCCGATGAGCAGTTCTTC.

This clonotype was seen only a few times. The chain employs TRBV6-1 and TRBJ2-5; tentative D call: TRBD2 (6 bases). The CDR3 has 12 residues. The germline V gene has CDR1 MNHNS and CDR2 SASEGT. Trimming removed 8 bases at V and 5 bases at J, with 12 bases between. CDR3 region: CASGDFLETQYF. CDR3 DNA sequence: TGTGCCAGCGGGGACTTCTTGGAGACCCAGTACTTC.

The rearrangement uses TRBV7-2 and TRBJ2-5; no clear D gene. The J call may not be correct, given that the DNA end is closer to TRBJ2-1. CDR1 is SGHTA and CDR2 is FQGNSA in the germline V gene. The CDR3 covers 15 residues. Here the CDR3 DNA reads TGTGCCAGCAGCAAAAGACGAACGATGAACAATGAGCAGTTCTTC. Protein sequence: CASSKRRTMNNEQFF.

The chain recombines TRBV29-1 with TRBJ1-2; 10 positions match TRBD1. V trimming: 6 bases; J trimming: 5 bases; junction bases outside the gene matches: 6. The CDR3 has 13 residues. Germline lookup yields CDR1 SQVTM and CDR2 ANQGSEA. CDR3 sequence (DNA): TGCAGCGTCGCCCGGGACAGGGGTTATGGCTACACCTTC. This sequence encodes CSVARDRGYGYTF.

In this sample, this clonotype turned up a few times. The chain uses TRBV4-3 and TRBJ2-7; D perhaps matches TRBD2 (5 bases). Trimming cost V 0 bases and J 5 bases, with 14 bases left between them. The germline V gene encodes CDR1 LGHNA and CDR2 YSLEER. The CDR3 is 15 amino acids. CDR3 bases: TGCGCCAGCAGCCAAGATTGGAGACTATATAACGAGCAGTACTTC. Amino acid sequence: CASSQDWRLYNEQYF.

The rearrangement joins TRBV29-1 to TRBJ1-2; the D is unclear. The germline V gene encodes CDR1 SQVTM and CDR2 ANQGSEA. This CDR3 contains 13 residues. V was cut by 6 bases and J by 4 bases, with 15 bases left in between. The CDR3 DNA sequence: TGCAGCGTCCTCAGTCCCACGGTCTATGGCTACACCTTC. Translated, it gives CSVLSPTVYGYTF. Complete variable domain (other parts from reference TRBV29-1 and TRBJ1-2): SAVISQKPSRDICQRGTSLTIQCQVDSQVTMMFWYRQQPGQSLTLIATANQGSEATYESGFVIDKFPISRPNLTFSTLTVSNMSPEDSSIYLCSVLSPTVYGYTFGSGTRLTVV.

The J gene is TRBJ2-7, the V gene TRBV20-1; 10 nucleotides match TRBD2. Germline V lookup: CDR1 DFQATT, CDR2 SNEGSKA (reference sequence). The CDR3 contains 13 residues. Trimming cost V 7 bases and J 7 bases; bases outside gene matches: 10. CDR3 DNA: TGCAGTGGAAAGCCCTGGACTAGCGGTGAGCAGTACTTC. Its protein product is CSGKPWTSGEQYF.

Ten or more counts support this clonotype. The CDR3 sequence is CAISESQRVDEQYF. In nucleotides, the CDR3 is TGTGCCATCAGTGAGTCGCAACGGGTTGACGAGCAGTACTTC. V is TRBV10-3 and J is TRBJ2-5; D remains unclear. Matching the DNA end better, TRBJ2-7 makes the J call doubtful. This CDR3 contains 14 residues. Germline loops: CDR1 ENHRY, CDR2 SYGVKD.